Listed below are T cell receptor beta chains from one sample, sequenced in a study of T cells after yellow fever vaccination. One entry per CDR3 protein results from TCRdb running MiXCR on the 5' RACE reads. Of more than 200,000 distinct CDR3 sequences listed, over 3% are singletons. The material was PBMCs, obtained 15 days after the yellow fever booster vaccination. These receptors all come from a man aged 18 to 35 who received the YFV17D yellow fever vaccine. Both conserved end residues are trimmed from each CDR3.

v_call	j_call	cdr3_aa
TRBV11-2	TRBJ1-1	ASSLPGRVQAF
TRBV7-7	TRBJ2-1	ASSPGRTGHEQF
TRBV4-1	TRBJ2-5	ASSPGTGEKETQY
TRBV9	TRBJ1-6	ASSVGGSLPSSYNSPLH
TRBV7-2	TRBJ1-2	ASSFLATRADKGYT
TRBV7-2	TRBJ1-2	ASSNPGQGDYGYT
TRBV20-1	TRBJ1-2	SARAGERPGYT
TRBV6-5	TRBJ2-3	ASSVAGGQDTQY
TRBV10-2	TRBJ2-7	ASSEMGVAAPRDYEQY
TRBV5-8	TRBJ1-5	ASSLVGRGKNQPQH
TRBV6-5	TRBJ2-6	ASSYRDRVLSGANVLT
TRBV7-2	TRBJ2-7	ASSRSGGDQY
TRBV11-2	TRBJ2-2	ASRGKRQGASTGELF
TRBV25-1	TRBJ1-1	ASCGQPDTEAF
TRBV11-1	TRBJ2-1	ASSRDRHNEQF
TRBV7-2	TRBJ2-7	ASSLVGGRYEQY
TRBV6-5	TRBJ1-3	ASSYSGQGVNTIY